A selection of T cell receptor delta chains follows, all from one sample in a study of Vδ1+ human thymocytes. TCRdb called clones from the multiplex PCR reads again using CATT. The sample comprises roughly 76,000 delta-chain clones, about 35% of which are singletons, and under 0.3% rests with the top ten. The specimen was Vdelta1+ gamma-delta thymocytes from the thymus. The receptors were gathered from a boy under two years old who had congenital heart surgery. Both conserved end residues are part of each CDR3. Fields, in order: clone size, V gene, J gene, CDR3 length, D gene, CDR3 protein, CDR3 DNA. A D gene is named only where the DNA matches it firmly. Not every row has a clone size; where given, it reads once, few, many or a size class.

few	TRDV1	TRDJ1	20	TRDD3	CALGEVLLSGGYFHTDKLIF	TGTGCTCTTGGGGAAGTCCTGTTGTCTGGGGGATATTTTCACACCGATAAACTCATCTTT
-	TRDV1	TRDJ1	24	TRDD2	CALGEREVPSYTVGGPPYTDKLIF	TGTGCTCTTGGGGAACGAGAGGTGCCTTCCTACACTGTTGGGGGACCTCCTTACACCGATAAACTCATCTTT
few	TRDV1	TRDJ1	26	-	CALGDPRPSHKLWGPQRTAYTDKLIF	TGTGCTCTTGGGGATCCCCGGCCTTCCCACAAACTCTGGGGGCCTCAAAGGACTGCGTACACCGATAAACTCATCTTT
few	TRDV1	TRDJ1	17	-	CALGESSHIPTTDKLIF	TGTGCTCTTGGGGAATCTTCACACATACCTACCACCGATAAACTCATCTTT
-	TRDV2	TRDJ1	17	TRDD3	CATAHSPADWGPPELIF	TGTGCCACCGCTCATTCTCCCGCCGACTGGGGGCCCCCAGAACTCATCTTT
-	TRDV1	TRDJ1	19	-	CALGELVSTYWAYTDKLIF	TGTGCTCTTGGGGAACTAGTTTCCACCTACTGGGCGTACACCGATAAACTCATCTTT
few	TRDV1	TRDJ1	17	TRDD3	CALVASWGTGGYYKLIF	TGTGCTCTTGTGGCTTCCTGGGGTACTGGGGGATACTATAAACTCATCTTT
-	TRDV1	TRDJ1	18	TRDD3	CALGDPRVPNWGRAGLIF	TGTGCTCTTGGGGACCCCCGTGTTCCCAACTGGGGGCGGGCTGGACTCATCTTT
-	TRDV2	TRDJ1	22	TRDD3	CATASLGARLGDNRRYTDKLIF	TGTGCCACCGCTTCCCTCGGGGCCCGACTGGGGGATAACAGGCGATACACCGATAAACTCATCTTT
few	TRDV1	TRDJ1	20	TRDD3	CALGEREYWGIPRTGDKLIF	TGTGCTCTTGGGGAGCGTGAGTACTGGGGGATACCTCGTACAGGGGATAAACTCATCTTT
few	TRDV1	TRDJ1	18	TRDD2	CALGEPPFLRVDLGKLIF	TGTGCTCTTGGGGAGCCCCCCTTCCTACGGGTGGACCTAGGTAAACTCATCTTT
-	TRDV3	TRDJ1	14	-	CASQVGWGTDKLIF	TGTGCCTCCCAAGTCGGATGGGGGACCGATAAACTCATCTTT
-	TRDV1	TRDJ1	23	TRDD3	CALGESPEAFNWGIRAGTDKLIF	TGTGCTCTTGGGGAATCCCCAGAGGCCTTCAACTGGGGGATACGCGCAGGAACCGATAAACTCATCTTT